This TCR beta chain was sequenced in a study of blood T cell repertoires in COVID-19. Across the whole study: Samples taken during acute and convalescent COVID-19 were collected in the United States, Italy and Spain. In each case, the material was cDNA or gDNA derived from T cells, B-cell-depleted T cells, or PBMCs.

The repertoire was sequenced with immunoSEQ multiplex PCR; TCRdb's copy has only in-frame clones and lacks some. The table includes some 150,000 clones, around 86% detected once. Sequencing was carried out using peripheral blood. The TCR sequence derives from a man between 65 and 85 years old with acute or convalescent COVID-19.

The CDR3, as DNA: TGTGCCAGCAGTTTGTTGCGGGTCGAGGAGACCCAGTACTTC. The encoded protein is CASSLLRVEETQYF. The chain couples TRBV28 to TRBJ2-5, with D perhaps TRBD2 (5 bases). The CDR3 extends over 14 amino acids. The germline V and J ends were trimmed by 3 bases and 5 bases, with 13 bases remaining between them. Germline CDR1 reads MDHEN; CDR2 reads SYDVKM.